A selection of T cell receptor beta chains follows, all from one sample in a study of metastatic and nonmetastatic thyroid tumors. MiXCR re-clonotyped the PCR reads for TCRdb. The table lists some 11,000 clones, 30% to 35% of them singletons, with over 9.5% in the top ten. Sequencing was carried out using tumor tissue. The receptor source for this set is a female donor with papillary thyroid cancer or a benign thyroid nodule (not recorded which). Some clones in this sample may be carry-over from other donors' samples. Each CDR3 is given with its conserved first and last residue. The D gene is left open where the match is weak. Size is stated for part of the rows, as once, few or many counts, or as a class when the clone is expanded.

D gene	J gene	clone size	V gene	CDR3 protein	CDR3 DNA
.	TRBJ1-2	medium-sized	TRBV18	CASSPGASRVNYGYTF	TGTGCCAGCTCACCAGGTGCGTCCCGGGTTAACTATGGCTACACCTTC
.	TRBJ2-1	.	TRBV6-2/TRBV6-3	CASSGAHGNFYNEQFF	TGTGCCAGCAGTGGGGCACACGGAAATTTCTACAATGAGCAGTTCTTC
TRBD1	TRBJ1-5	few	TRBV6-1	CASSRDRGDNQPQHF	TGTGCCAGCAGCCGCGACAGGGGGGACAATCAGCCCCAGCATTTT
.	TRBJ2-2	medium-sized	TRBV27	CASSLGGYTGELFF	TGTGCCAGCAGTCTAGGGGGTTACACCGGGGAGCTGTTTTTT
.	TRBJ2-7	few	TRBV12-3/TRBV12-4	CASSLTYEQYF	TGTGCCAGCAGTTTGACCTACGAGCAGTACTTC
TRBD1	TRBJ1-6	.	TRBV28	CASRGQAVSPLHF	TGTGCCAGCAGGGGACAGGCTGTTTCACCCCTCCACTTT
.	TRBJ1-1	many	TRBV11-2	CASSLGPGSGVDTEAFF	TGTGCCAGCAGCTTAGGTCCGGGAAGCGGCGTGGACACTGAAGCTTTCTTT
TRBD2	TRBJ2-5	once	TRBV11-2	CASSTLAGRGETQYF	TGTGCCAGCAGCACCCTAGCGGGTCGTGGAGAGACCCAGTACTTC
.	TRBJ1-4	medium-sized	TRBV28	CASTTPEGTNEKLFF	TGTGCCAGCACAACTCCGGAGGGAACTAATGAAAAACTGTTTTTT
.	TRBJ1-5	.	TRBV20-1	CSAIKLEGPGSNQPQHF	TGCAGTGCTATAAAGTTGGAGGGACCCGGGAGCAACCAGCCCCAGCATTTT
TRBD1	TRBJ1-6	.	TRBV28	CASRWDRLDSPLHF	TGTGCCAGCAGGTGGGACAGGTTGGATTCACCCCTCCACTTT
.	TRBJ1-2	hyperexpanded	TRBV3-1	CASSQDIGQGGYGYTF	TGTGCCAGCAGCCAAGATATTGGGCAGGGAGGCTATGGCTACACCTTC
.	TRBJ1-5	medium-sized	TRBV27	CASSLIGSWNQPQHF	TGTGCCAGCAGTTTAATCGGCTCGTGGAATCAGCCCCAGCATTTT
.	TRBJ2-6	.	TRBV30	CAWMGGGGANVLTF	TGTGCCTGGATGGGGGGAGGGGGAGCCAACGTCCTGACTTTC
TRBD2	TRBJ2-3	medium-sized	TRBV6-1	CASSEGAGGATDTQYF	TGTGCCAGCAGTGAAGGAGCGGGAGGGGCAACGGATACGCAGTATTTT
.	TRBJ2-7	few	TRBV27	CASSVRQSSYEQYF	TGTGCCAGCAGTGTCCGACAGAGCTCCTACGAGCAGTACTTC
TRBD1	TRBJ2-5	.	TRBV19	CASSAWDSQETQYF	TGTGCCAGTTCGGCTTGGGACAGTCAAGAGACCCAGTACTTC
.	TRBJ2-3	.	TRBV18	CASPPMGRTDTQYF	TGTGCCAGCCCTCCTATGGGGAGGACAGATACGCAGTATTTT
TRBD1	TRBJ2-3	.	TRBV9	CASSVGPSYRGQTDTQYF	TGTGCCAGCAGCGTAGGACCCTCTTACAGGGGGCAGACAGATACGCAGTATTTT
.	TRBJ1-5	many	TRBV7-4	CASSPTGHHHHQPQHF	TGTGCCAGCAGTCCGACCGGACACCACCATCATCAGCCCCAGCATTTT
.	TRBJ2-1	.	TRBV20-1	CSARDLWTQGTTGDEQFF	TGCAGTGCTAGAGATCTCTGGACCCAGGGTACCACCGGCGATGAGCAGTTCTTC
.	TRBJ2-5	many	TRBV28	CASSSYRALETQYF	TGTGCCAGCAGTTCGTACAGGGCGCTAGAGACCCAGTACTTC
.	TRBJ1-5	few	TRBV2	CASLPFFGQPQHF	TGTGCCAGCCTTCCTTTTTTTGGGCAGCCCCAGCATTTT